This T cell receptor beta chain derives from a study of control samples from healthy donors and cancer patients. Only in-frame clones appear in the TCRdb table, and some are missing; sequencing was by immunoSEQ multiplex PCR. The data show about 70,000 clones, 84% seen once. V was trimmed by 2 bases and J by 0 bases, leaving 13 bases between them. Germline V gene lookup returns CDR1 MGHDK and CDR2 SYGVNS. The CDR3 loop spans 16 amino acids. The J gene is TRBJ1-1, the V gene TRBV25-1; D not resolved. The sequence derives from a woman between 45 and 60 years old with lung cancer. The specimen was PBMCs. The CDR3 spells CASSEGENGMNTEAFF. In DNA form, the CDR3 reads TGTGCCAGCAGTGAAGGAGAAAACGGTATGAACACTGAAGCTTTCTTT.